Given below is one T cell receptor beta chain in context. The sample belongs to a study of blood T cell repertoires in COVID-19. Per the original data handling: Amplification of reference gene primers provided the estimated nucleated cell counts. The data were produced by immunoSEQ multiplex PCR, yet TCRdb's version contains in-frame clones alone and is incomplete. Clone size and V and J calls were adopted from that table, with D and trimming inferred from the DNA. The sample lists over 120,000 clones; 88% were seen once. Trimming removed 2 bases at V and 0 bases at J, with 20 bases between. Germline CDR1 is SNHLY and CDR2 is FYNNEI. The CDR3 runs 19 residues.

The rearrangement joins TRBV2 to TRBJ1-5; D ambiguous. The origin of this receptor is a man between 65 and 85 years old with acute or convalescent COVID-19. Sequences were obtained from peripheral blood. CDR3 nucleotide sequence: TGTGCCAGCAGTGAAACTACTATAGATTCTCTTATTAGCAATCAGCCCCAGCATTTT. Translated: CASSETTIDSLISNQPQHF. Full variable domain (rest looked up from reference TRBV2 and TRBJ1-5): EPEVTQTPSHQVTQMGQEVILRCVPISNHLYFYWYRQILGQKVEFLVSFYNNEISEKSEIFDDQFSVERPDGSNFTLKIRSTKLEDSAMYFCASSETTIDSLISNQPQHFGDGTRLSIL.